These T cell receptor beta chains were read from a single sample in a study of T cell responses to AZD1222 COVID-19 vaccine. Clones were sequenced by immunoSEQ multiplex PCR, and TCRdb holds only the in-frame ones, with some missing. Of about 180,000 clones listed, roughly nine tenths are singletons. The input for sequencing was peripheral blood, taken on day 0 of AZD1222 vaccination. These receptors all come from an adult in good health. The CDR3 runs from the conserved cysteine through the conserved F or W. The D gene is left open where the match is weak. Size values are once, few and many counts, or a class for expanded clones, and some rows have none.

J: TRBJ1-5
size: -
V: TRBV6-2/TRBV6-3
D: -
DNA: TGTGCCAGCAGTTCAATAAATCAGCCCCAGCATTTT
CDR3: CASSSINQPQHF

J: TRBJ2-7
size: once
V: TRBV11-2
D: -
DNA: TGTGCCAGCAGCCGGGGAGGGGGGACAGAAAACTACGAGCAGTACTTC
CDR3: CASSRGGGTENYEQYF

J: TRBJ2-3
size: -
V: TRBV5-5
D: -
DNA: TGTGCCAGCAGCTTGGCCCTCCAACAGGGCGGTCTCACCACAGATACGCAGTATTTT
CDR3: CASSLALQQGGLTTDTQYF

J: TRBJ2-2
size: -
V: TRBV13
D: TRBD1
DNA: TGTGCCAGCAGCGTAAGACAGGGCGTCGGGGAGCTGTTTTTT
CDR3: CASSVRQGVGELFF

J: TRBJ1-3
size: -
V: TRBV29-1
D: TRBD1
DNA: TGCAGCGGCGTACAGGGGGCCCAGAACACCATATATTTT
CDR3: CSGVQGAQNTIYF

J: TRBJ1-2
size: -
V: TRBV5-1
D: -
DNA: TGCGCCAGCAGCTTGGGGACTCTTTTTGGCTACACCTTC
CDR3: CASSLGTLFGYTF

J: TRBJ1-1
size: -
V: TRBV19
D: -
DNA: TGTGCCAGTAAACAAAGGAACACTGAAGCTTTCTTT
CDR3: CASKQRNTEAFF

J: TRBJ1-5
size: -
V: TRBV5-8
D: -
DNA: TGTGCCAGCAGCTTGGGGCTCAGGGACCGCAATCAGCCCCAGCATTTT
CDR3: CASSLGLRDRNQPQHF

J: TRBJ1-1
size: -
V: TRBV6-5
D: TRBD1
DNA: TGTGCCAGCAGTACCCGACAGGGCTGGAACACTGAAGCTTTCTTT
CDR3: CASSTRQGWNTEAFF

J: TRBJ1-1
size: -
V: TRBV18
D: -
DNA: TGTGCCAGCTCACCACCGAGAGGGGATAGGGCTGAAGCTTTCTTT
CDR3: CASSPPRGDRAEAFF